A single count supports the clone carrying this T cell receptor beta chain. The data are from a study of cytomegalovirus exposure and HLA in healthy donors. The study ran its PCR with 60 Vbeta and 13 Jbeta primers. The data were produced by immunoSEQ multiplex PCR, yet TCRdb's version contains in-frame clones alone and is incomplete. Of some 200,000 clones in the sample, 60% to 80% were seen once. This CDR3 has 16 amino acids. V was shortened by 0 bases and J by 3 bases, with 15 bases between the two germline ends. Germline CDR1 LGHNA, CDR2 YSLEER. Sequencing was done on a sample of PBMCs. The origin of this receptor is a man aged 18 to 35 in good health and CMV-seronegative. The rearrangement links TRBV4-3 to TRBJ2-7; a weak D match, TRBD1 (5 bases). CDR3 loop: CASSQDNWTPIYEQYF. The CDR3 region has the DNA TGCGCCAGCAGCCAAGATAACTGGACACCTATCTACGAGCAGTACTTC.